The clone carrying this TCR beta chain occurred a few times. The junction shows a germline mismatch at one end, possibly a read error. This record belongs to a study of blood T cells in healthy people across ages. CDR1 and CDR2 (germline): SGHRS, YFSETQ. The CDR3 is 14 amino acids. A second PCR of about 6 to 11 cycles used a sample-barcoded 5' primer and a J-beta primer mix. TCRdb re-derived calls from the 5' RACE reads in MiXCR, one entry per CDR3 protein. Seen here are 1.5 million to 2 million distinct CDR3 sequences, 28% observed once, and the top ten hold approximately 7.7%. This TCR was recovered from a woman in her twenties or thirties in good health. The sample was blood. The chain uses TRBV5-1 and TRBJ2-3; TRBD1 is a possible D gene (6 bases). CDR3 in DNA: TGCGCCAGCAGCCCCCAGGACAGTACAGATATGCAGTATTTT. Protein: CASSPQDSTDMQYF.